Each of the 3 T cell receptor beta chains below was sequenced from the same sample in a study of T-cell memory formation after mild COVID-19. TCRdb independently ran MiXCR on the 5' RACE reads; one entry per CDR3 protein. Of hundreds of thousands of distinct CDR3 sequences listed, 18% are singletons. The specimen sequenced was PBMCs or a T cell subset sorted from them (not recorded which). The receptors were gathered from an adult woman who had mild COVID-19 (a few samples of this study predate the infection). Cell type and time point are not known.

The V gene is TRBV4-3, the J gene TRBJ1-1; 9 nucleotides match TRBD1. Trimming took 0 bases from V and 4 from J; bases not matched to a gene: 6. The CDR3 covers 16 residues. Germline V gives CDR1 LGHNA, CDR2 YSLEER. The CDR3 region is CASSQESQGALTEAFF. CDR3 coding DNA: TGCGCCAGCAGCCAAGAGTCACAGGGGGCTCTCACTGAAGCTTTCTTT.

This sequence joins TRBV19 and TRBJ2-7, with D possibly matching TRBD2 (6 bases). Germline lookup yields CDR1 LNHDA and CDR2 SQIVND (reference sequence). This CDR3 contains 15 residues. Deletions cut 2 bases from V and 2 bases from J, with 13 bases between. The CDR3 DNA reads as TGTGCCAGTAGTATATACACGGGAGCTGCCTACGAGCAGTACTTC. Protein sequence: CASSIYTGAAYEQYF.

In this sample, this clonotype turned up once. The rearrangement links TRBV6-5 to TRBJ2-1; the D gene is possibly TRBD2 (5 bases). Germline V gives CDR1 MNHEY, CDR2 SVGAGI. The CDR3 runs 13 residues. The V and J ends lost 0 bases and 6 bases respectively, with 6 bases between them. The DNA of the CDR3 is TGTGCCAGCAGTTACTCGACTACCAATGAGCAGTTCTTC. The encoded protein is CASSYSTTNEQFF.